This T cell receptor (beta chain) was profiled in a study of blood T cells in healthy people across ages. CDR3 length: 15 amino acids. V was cut by 2 bases and J by 4 bases, with 11 bases left in between. The V gene's germline CDR1 is MNHEY and CDR2 SMNVEV (reference sequence). The second PCR ran roughly 7 to 12 cycles with a sample-barcoded 5' primer and J-beta primers. A 12-random-nucleotide template-switch adaptor tagged each cDNA molecule. A single record per CDR3 protein comes from TCRdb applying MiXCR to the 5' RACE reads. The profile shows roughly 730,000 distinct CDR3 sequences, roughly 50% of them singletons.

The sequencing input was blood. The clonotype originates from a man in his forties in good health. The chain has TRBV27 and TRBJ1-4; D is ambiguous. In nucleotides, the CDR3 is TGTGCCAGCAGTTTAATTTACAGTTATAATGAAAAACTGTTTTTT. It codes for CASSLIYSYNEKLFF.